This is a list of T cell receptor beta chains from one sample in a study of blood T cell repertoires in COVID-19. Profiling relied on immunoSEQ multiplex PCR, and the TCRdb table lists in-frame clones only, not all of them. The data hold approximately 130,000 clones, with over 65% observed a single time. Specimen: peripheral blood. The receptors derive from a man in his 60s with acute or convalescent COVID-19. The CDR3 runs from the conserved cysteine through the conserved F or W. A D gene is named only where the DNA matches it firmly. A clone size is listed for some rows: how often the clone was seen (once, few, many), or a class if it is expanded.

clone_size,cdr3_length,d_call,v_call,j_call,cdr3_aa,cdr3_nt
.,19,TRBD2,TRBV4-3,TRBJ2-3,CASSQALAGGRPDTDTQYF,TGCGCCAGCAGCCAAGCCCTAGCGGGAGGGAGGCCGGACACAGATACGCAGTATTTT
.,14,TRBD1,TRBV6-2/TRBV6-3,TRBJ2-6,CASSQGAGANVLTF,TGTGCCAGCAGTCAGGGGGCTGGGGCCAACGTCCTGACTTTC
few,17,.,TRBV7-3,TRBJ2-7,CASRSVDQGIFSYEQYF,TGTGCCAGCAGAAGTGTAGACCAGGGGATCTTCTCCTACGAGCAGTACTTC
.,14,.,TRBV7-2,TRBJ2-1,CASSLGLERDQQFF,TGTGCCAGCAGCTTAGGACTGGAACGGGATCAGCAGTTCTTC
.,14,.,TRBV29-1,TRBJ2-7,CSVGLPRSSYEQYF,TGCAGCGTTGGTCTCCCGAGGAGCTCCTACGAGCAGTACTTC
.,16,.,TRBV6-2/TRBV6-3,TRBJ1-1,CASSYGPSFPNTEAFF,TGTGCCAGCAGTTACGGCCCGTCGTTCCCGAACACTGAAGCTTTCTTT
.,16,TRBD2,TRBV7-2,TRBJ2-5,CASSLEPSGSIETQYF,TGTGCCAGCAGCTTAGAGCCTAGCGGGAGCATCGAGACCCAGTACTTC
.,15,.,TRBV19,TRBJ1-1,CASSIDQGPNTEAFF,TGTGCCAGTAGTATAGATCAGGGTCCTAACACTGAAGCTTTCTTT
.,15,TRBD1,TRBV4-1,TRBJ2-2,CATRLGTDSTGELFF,TGCGCCACCAGGTTGGGGACAGACTCCACCGGGGAGCTGTTTTTT
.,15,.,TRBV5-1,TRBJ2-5,CASSLNGQRQETQYF,TGCGCCAGCAGCTTGAACGGACAGCGACAAGAGACCCAGTACTTC
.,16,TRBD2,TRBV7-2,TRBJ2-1,CASSLRLAGVGNEQFF,TGTGCCAGCAGCTTAAGACTAGCGGGAGTTGGAAATGAGCAGTTCTTC
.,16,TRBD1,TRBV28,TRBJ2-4,CASYSPGGLGKNIQYF,TGTGCCAGTTATTCCCCAGGGGGATTGGGCAAAAACATTCAGTACTTC
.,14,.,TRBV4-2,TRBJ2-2,CASSQATNTGELFF,TGTGCCAGCAGCCAAGCCACGAACACCGGGGAGCTGTTTTTT
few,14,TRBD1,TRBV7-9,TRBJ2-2,CATRQGGRAGELFF,TGTGCCACCAGACAGGGGGGTCGCGCCGGGGAGCTGTTTTTT
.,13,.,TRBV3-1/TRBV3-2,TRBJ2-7,CASSLGAVYEQYF,TGTGCCAGCAGTCTAGGGGCCGTATACGAGCAGTACTTC
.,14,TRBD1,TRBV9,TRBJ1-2,CASSDGQGHYGYTF,TGTGCCAGCAGTGACGGACAGGGGCACTATGGCTACACCTTC
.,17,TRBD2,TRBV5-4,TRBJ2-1,CASSLFVAGGPGNEQFF,TGTGCCAGCAGCTTGTTCGTAGCGGGAGGGCCGGGGAATGAGCAGTTCTTC
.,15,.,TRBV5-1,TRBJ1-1,CASTLTGTSNTEAFF,TGCGCCAGCACCCTAACCGGGACTTCAAACACTGAAGCTTTCTTT
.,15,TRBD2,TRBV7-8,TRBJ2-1,CASSRTSGDYNEQFF,TGTGCCAGCAGTCGGACTAGCGGGGATTACAATGAGCAGTTCTTC
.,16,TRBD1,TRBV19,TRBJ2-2,CASSIQGASVAGELFF,TGTGCCAGTAGTATACAGGGGGCCTCGGTGGCCGGGGAGCTGTTTTTT
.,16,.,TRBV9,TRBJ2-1,CASSVDQRGSWNEQFF,TGTGCCAGCAGCGTAGATCAACGGGGGTCGTGGAATGAGCAGTTCTTC
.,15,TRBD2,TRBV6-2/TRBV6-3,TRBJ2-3,CASSYLAARTDTQYF,TGTGCCAGCAGTTACCTAGCGGCGAGGACAGATACGCAGTATTTT
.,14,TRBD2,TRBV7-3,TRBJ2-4,CARGLGLAKNIQYF,TGTGCCCGGGGACTAGGATTGGCCAAAAACATTCAGTACTTC
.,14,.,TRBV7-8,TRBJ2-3,CASSLRVTTDTQYF,TGTGCCAGCAGCCTCAGGGTTACCACAGATACGCAGTATTTT
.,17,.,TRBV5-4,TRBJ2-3,CASSLKKAGGQADTQYF,TGTGCCAGCAGCTTGAAAAAAGCGGGCGGGCAGGCAGATACGCAGTATTTT
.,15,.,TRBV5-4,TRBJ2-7,CASSLRAGPGHEQYF,TGTGCCAGCAGCTTGCGGGCAGGGCCAGGCCACGAGCAGTACTTC